Listed here are 5 T cell receptor beta chains from one sample, sequenced in a study of early T cells in non-severe SARS-CoV-2 infection. TCRdb analysed the 5' RACE reads with MiXCR anew, one entry per CDR3 protein. The sample records tens of thousands of distinct CDR3 sequences, approximately 16% being singletons. The input for sequencing was whole blood, taken at baseline. The origin of the receptors is an adult who was a healthcare worker with PCR-confirmed SARS-CoV-2 infection or an uninfected control (not recorded which).

This clonotype occurred a few times. V and J are TRBV2 and TRBJ1-2; no definite D call. Germline-derived CDR1 and CDR2 are SNHLY and FYNNEI. Trimming stripped 4 bases from V and 4 bases from J, with 1 base between. This CDR3 contains 10 residues. The CDR3, as DNA: TGTGCCAGCAGTGGCTATGGCTACACCTTC. Its translation: CASSGYGYTF.

A few counts support this clonotype. V usage is TRBV6-6 and J usage is TRBJ2-1, with TRBD1 matching 7 bases. V gave up 9 bases and J gave up 5 bases; unmatched junction bases: 10. The germline V gene has CDR1 MNHNY and CDR2 SVGAGI (reference sequence). CDR3 size: 14 residues. The CDR3: CASYRDRIDNEQFF. The CDR3 bases are TGTGCCAGTTACCGGGACAGAATTGACAATGAGCAGTTCTTC.

This rearrangement joins TRBV11-2 to TRBJ2-7; TRBD2 might be the D (5 bases). The CDR3 loop spans 14 amino acids. The germline CDR1 and CDR2 sequences are SGHAT and FQNNGV. Trimming pared 8 bases from V and 6 bases from J, leaving 20 bases between. CDR3 residues: CASQLTGSSSEQYF. The CDR3 DNA is TGTGCCAGCCAGCTTACGGGTTCTAGCTCCGAGCAGTACTTC. The variable domain in full, with the rest retrieved from reference TRBV11-2 and TRBJ2-7, is EAGVAQSPRYKIIEKRQSVAFWCNPISGHATLYWYQQILGQGPKLLIQFQNNGVVDDSQLPKDRFSAERLKGVDSTLKIQPAKLEDSAVYLCASQLTGSSSEQYFGPGTRLTVT.

The V call is TRBV11-2, the J call TRBJ2-7; 7 positions match TRBD2. Germline CDR1 is SGHAT and CDR2 is FQNNGV. V lost 1 base and J lost 1; bases outside the gene matches: 4. This CDR3 is built from 15 residues. The CDR3 protein is CASSLVAGASYEQYF. CDR3 nucleotides: TGTGCCAGCAGCTTAGTGGCGGGAGCTTCCTACGAGCAGTACTTC.

This clonotype was seen a handful of times. The chain has TRBV20-1 and TRBJ2-4; possible D gene TRBD2, 6 bases. This CDR3 comprises 15 residues. Germline CDR1 is DFQATT and CDR2 is SNEGSKA (reference sequence). V dropped 0 bases and J dropped 7 bases, with 16 bases sitting between them. The CDR3 region is CSARDRTRGLNIQYF. The DNA of the CDR3 is TGCAGTGCTAGAGACCGGACTCGGGGGTTGAACATTCAGTACTTC.